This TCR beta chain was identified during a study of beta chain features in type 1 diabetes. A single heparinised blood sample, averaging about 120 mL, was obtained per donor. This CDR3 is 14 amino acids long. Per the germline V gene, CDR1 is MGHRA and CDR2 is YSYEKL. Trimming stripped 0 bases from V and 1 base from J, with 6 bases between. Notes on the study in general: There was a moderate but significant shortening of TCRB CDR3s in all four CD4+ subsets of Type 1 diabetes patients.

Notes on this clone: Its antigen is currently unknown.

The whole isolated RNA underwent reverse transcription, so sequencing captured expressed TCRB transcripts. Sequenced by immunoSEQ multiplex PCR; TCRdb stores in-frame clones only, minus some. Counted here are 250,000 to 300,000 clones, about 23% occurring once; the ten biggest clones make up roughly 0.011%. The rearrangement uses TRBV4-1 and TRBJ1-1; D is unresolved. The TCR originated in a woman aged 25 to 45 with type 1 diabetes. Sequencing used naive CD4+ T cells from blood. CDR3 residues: CASSQDRRNTEAFF. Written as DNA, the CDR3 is TGCGCCAGCAGCCAAGATCGGAGGAACACTGAAGCTTTCTTT.